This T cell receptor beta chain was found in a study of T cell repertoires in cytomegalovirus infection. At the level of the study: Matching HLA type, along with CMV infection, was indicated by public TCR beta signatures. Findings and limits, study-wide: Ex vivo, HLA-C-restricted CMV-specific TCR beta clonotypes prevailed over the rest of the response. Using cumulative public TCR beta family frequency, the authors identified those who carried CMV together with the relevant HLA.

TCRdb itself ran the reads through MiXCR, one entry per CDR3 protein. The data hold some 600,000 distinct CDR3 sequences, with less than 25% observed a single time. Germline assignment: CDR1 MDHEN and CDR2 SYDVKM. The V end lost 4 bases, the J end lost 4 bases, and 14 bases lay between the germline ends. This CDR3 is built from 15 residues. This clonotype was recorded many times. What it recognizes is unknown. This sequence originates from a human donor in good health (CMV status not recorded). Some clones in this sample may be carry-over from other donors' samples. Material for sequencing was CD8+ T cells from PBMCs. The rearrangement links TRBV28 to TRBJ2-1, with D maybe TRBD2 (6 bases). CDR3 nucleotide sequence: TGTGCCAGCAGTTGGGGCGGGGTTAGTTACAATGAGCAGTTCTTC. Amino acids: CASSWGGVSYNEQFF.